This T cell receptor beta chain derives from a study of blood T cell repertoires in COVID-19. Study details: The samples span acute and convalescent COVID-19 from the United States, Italy and Spain. Nucleic acid was either cDNA or gDNA, and it came from T cells, B-cell-depleted T cells, or PBMCs.

Clones were read by immunoSEQ multiplex PCR, and TCRdb kept only the in-frame ones, dropping some. The sample includes around 300,000 clones, about 80% seen only once; the top ten take 7.5% to 10%. V was pared by 10 bases and J by 2 bases, with 6 bases between. This CDR3 has 11 amino acids. Germline lookup yields CDR1 SNHLY and CDR2 FYNNEI. The J gene is TRBJ2-1, the V gene TRBV2; D may be TRBD2 (5 bases). The receptor was isolated from a woman aged 45-60 years who had recovered from COVID-19. Sequencing used peripheral blood. CDR3 sequence: CATGTYNEQFF. The CDR3 nucleotides are TGTGCCACCGGGACCTACAATGAGCAGTTCTTC.